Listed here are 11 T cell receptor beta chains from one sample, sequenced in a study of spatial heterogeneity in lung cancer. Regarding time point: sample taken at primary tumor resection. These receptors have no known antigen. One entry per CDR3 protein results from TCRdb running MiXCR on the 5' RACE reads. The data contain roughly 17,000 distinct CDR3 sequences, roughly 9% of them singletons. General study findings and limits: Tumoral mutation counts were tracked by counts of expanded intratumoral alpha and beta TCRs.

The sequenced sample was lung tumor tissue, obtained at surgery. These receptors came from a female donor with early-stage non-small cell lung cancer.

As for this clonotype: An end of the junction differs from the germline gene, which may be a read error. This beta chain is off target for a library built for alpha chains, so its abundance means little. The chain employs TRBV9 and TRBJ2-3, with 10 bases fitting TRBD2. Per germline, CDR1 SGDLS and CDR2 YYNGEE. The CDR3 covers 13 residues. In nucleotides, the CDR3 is TGTGCCAGTAGCGGGGGGACCACAGATACGCAGTATTTT. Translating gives CASSGGTTDTQYF.

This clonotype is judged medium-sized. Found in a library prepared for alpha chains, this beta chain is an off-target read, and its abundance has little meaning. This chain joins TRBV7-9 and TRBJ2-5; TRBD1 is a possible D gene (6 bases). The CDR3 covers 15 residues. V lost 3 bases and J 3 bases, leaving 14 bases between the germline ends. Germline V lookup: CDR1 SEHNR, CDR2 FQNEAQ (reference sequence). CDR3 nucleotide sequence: TGTGCCAGCAGCTTCGGGGCAGGGGTAGAAGAGACCCAGTACTTC. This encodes CASSFGAGVEETQYF.

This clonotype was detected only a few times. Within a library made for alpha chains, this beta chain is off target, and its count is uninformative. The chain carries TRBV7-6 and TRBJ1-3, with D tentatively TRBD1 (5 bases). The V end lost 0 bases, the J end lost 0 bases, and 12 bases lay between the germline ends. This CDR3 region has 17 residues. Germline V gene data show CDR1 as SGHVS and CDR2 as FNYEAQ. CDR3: CASSLAAGGVSGNTIYF. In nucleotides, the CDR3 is TGTGCCAGCAGCTTAGCAGCAGGAGGGGTCTCTGGAAACACCATATATTTT.

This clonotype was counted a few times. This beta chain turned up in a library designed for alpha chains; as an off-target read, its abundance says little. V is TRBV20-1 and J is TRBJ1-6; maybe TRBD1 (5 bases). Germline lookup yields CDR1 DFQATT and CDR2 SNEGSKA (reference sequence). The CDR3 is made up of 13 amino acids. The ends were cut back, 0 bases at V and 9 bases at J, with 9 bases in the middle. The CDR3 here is CSARDARGSPLHF. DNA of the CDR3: TGCAGTGCTAGAGATGCTAGGGGTTCACCCCTCCACTTT.

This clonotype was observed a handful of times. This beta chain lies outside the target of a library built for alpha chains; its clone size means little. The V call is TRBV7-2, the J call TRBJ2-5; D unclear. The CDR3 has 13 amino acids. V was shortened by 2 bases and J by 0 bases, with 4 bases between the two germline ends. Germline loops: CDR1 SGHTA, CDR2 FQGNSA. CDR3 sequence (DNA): TGTGCCAGCAGCTTACACCACCAAGAGACCCAGTACTTC. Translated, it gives CASSLHHQETQYF.

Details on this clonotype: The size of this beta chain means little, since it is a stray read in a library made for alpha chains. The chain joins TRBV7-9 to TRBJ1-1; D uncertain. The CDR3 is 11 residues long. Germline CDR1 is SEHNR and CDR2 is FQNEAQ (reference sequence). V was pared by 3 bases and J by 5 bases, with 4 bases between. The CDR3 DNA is TGTGCCAGCAGCTTCTTAACTGAAGCTTTCTTT. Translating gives CASSFLTEAFF.

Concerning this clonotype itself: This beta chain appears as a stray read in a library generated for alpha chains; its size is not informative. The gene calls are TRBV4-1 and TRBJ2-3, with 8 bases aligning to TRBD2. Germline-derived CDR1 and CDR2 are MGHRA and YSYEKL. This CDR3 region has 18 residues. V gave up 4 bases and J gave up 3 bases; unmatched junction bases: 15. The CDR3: CASSLQASVGGATDTQYF. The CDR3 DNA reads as TGCGCCAGCAGCCTACAGGCTTCGGTCGGGGGGGCTACAGATACGCAGTATTTT.

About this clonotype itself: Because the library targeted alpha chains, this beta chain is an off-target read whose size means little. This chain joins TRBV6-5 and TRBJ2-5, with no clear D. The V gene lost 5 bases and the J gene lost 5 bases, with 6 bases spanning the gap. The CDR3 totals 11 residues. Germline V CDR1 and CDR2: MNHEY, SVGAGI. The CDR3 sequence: CASSNRETQYF. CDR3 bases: TGTGCCAGCAGTAATAGGGAGACCCAGTACTTC.

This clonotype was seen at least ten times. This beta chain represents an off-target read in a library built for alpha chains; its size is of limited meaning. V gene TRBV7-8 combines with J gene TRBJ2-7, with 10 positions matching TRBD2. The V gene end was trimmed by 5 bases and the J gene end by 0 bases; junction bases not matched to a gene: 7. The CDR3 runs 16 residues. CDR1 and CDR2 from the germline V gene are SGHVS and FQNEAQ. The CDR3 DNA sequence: TGTGCCAGCAGCCCAGAAAAGCGGGGGGGCTCCTACGAGCAGTACTTC. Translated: CASSPEKRGGSYEQYF.

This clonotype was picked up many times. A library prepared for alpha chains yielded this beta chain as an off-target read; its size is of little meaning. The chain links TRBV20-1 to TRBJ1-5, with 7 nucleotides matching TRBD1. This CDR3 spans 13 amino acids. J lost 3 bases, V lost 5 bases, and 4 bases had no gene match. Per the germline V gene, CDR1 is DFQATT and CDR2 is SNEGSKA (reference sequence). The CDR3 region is CSASGQNNQPQHF. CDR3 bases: TGCAGTGCTTCGGGACAGAACAATCAGCCCCAGCATTTT.

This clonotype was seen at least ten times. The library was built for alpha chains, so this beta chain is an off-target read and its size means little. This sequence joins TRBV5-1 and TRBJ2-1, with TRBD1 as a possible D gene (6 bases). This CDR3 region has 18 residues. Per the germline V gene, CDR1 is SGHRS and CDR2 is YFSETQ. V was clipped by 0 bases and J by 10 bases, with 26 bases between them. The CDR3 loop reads CASSLAGVDRFGNREQFF. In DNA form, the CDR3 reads TGCGCCAGCAGCTTGGCCGGAGTTGACAGGTTCGGCAATCGCGAGCAGTTCTTC.